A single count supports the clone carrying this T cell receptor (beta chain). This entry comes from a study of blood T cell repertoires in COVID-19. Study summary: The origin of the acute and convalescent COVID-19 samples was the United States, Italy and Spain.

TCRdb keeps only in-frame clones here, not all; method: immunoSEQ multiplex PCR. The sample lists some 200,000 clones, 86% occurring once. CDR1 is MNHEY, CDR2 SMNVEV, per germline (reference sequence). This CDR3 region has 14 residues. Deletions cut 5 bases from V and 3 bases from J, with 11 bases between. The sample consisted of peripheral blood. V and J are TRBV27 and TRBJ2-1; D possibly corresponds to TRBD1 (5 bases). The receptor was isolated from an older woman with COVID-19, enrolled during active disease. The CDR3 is CASSPDSVYNEQFF. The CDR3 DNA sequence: TGTGCCAGCAGTCCCGACAGCGTCTACAATGAGCAGTTCTTC.